This TCR beta chain is from a study of T cell responses to AZD1222 COVID-19 vaccine. Findings of the study overall: Spike was spanned by vaccine-associated CD4 TCRs, which were dominant at 160-218 and 743-854. With two AZD1222 doses given, Spike-specific TCR breadth and depth both rose. The study sampled repertoires only after the peak T cell response.

About this clone: Antigen unknown.

CDR1 MDHEN and CDR2 SYDVKM come from the germline V gene. V shed 3 bases and J shed 5 bases, with 17 bases lying between them. The CDR3 runs to 16 residues. Generated by immunoSEQ multiplex PCR, the TCRdb table keeps only in-frame clones and is missing some. The sample records more than 140,000 clones, around 88% being singletons. The starting material was peripheral blood, obtained on day 0 of MenACWY control vaccination. The rearrangement uses TRBV28 and TRBJ1-5, with D maybe TRBD1 (5 bases). The source of this sequence is an adult in good health. The CDR3 DNA follows: TGTGCCAGCAGTTTTGGGGGGGGTTTAGGCGATCAGCCCCAGCATTTT. Protein: CASSFGGGLGDQPQHF.